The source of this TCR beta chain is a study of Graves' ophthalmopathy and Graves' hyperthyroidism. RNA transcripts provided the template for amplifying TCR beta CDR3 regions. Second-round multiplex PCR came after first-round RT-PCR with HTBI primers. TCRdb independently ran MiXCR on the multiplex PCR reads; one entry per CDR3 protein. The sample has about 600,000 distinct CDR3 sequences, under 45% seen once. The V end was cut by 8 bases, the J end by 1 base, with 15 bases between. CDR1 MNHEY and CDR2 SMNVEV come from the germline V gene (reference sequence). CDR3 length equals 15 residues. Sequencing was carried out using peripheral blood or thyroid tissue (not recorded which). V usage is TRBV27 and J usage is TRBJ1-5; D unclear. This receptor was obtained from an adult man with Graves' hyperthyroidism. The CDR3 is CASRTMALSNQPQHF. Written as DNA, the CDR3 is TGTGCCAGCCGCACCATGGCCCTAAGCAATCAGCCCCAGCATTTT.